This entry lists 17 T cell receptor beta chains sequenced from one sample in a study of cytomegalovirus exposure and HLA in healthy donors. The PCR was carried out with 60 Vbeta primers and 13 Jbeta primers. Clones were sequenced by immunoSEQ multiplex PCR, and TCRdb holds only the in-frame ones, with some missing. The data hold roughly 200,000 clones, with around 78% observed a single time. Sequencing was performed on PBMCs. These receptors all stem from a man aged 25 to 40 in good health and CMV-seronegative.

As DNA, the CDR3 is TGTGCCAGCAGCCAACACCTAGATGGGACCCAGTACTTC. It codes for CASSQHLDGTQYF. This chain uses TRBV14 with TRBJ2-5; no firm D call. The germline gives CDR1 SGHDN, CDR2 FVKESK. Trimming shortened V by 2 bases and J by 7 bases, and 11 bases separated the two germline ends. The CDR3 sequence is 13 residues long. Full variable domain (rest looked up from reference TRBV14 and TRBJ2-5): EAGVTQFPSHSVIEKGQTVTLRCDPISGHDNLYWYRRVMGKEIKFLLHFVKESKQDESGMPNNRFLAERTGGTYSTLKVQPAELEDSGVYFCASSQHLDGTQYFGPGTRLLVL.

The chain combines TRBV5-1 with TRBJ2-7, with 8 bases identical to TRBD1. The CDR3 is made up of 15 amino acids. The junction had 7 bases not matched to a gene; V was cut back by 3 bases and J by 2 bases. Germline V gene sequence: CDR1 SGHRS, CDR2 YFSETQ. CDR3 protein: CASSSGTGPTYEQYF. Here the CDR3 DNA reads TGCGCCAGCAGCTCCGGGACAGGCCCTACCTACGAGCAGTACTTC. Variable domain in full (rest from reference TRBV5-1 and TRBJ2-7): KAGVTQTPRYLIKTRGQQVTLSCSPISGHRSVSWYQQTPGQGLQFLFEYFSETQRNKGNFPGRFSGRQFSNSRSEMNVSTLELGDSALYLCASSSGTGPTYEQYFGPGTRLTVT.

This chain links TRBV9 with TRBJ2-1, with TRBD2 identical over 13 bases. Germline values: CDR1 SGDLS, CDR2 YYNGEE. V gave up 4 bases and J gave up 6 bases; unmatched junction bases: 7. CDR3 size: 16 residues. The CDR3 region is CASSLRTSGSANEQFF. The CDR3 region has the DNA TGTGCCAGCAGCCTCCGGACTAGCGGGAGCGCCAATGAGCAGTTCTTC.

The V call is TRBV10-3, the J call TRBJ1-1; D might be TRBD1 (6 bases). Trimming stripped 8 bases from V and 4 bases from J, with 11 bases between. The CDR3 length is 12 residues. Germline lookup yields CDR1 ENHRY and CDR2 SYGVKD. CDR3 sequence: CAIQTGTTEAFF. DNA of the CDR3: TGTGCCATCCAAACAGGGACCACTGAAGCTTTCTTT.

The DNA of the CDR3 is TGTGCCAGCAGTGCCCAGCGCGGTGGCACAGATACGCAGTATTTT. Translated: CASSAQRGGTDTQYF. The rearrangement uses TRBV2 and TRBJ2-3; D call uncertain. This CDR3 contains 15 residues. Per the germline V gene, CDR1 is SNHLY and CDR2 is FYNNEI. Trimming cost V 4 bases and J 1 base, with 12 bases left between them.

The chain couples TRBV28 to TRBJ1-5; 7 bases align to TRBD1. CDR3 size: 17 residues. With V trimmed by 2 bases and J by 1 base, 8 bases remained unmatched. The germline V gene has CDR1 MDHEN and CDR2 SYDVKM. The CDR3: CASSLRAGGTSNQPQHF. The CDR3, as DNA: TGTGCCAGCAGTTTAAGGGCAGGGGGGACCAGCAATCAGCCCCAGCATTTT.

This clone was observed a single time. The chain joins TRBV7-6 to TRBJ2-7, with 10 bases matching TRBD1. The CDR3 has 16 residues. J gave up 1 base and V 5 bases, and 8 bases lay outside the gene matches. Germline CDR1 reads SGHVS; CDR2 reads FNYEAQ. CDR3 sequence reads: CASSPGQGIDSYEQYF. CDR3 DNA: TGTGCCAGCAGCCCGGGACAGGGGATTGATTCCTACGAGCAGTACTTC.

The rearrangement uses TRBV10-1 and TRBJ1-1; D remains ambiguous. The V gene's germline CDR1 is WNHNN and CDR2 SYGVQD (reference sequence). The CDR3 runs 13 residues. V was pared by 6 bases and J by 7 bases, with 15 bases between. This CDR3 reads CASRSRLEGEAFF. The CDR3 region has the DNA TGCGCCAGCAGAAGCCGATTGGAGGGTGAAGCTTTCTTT.

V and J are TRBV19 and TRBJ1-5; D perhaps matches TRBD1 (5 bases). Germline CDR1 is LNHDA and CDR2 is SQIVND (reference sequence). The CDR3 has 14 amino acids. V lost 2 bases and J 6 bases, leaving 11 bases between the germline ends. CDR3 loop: CASSISSQGQPQHF. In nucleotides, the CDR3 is TGTGCCAGTAGTATAAGTTCCCAGGGTCAGCCCCAGCATTTT.

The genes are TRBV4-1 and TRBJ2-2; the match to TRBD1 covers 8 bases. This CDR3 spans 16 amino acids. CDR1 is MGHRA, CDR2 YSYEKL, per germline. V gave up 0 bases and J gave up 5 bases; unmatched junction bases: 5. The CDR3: CASSQEGGQGTGELFF. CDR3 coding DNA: TGCGCCAGCAGCCAAGAAGGAGGACAGGGTACCGGGGAGCTGTTTTTT.

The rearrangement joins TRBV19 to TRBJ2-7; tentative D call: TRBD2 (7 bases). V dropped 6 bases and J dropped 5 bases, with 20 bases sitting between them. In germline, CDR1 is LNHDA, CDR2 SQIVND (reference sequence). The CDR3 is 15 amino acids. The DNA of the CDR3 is TGTGCCAGTAGGGGAGGTTGGGGGGGCACGGACGAGCAGTACTTC. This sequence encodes CASRGGWGGTDEQYF.

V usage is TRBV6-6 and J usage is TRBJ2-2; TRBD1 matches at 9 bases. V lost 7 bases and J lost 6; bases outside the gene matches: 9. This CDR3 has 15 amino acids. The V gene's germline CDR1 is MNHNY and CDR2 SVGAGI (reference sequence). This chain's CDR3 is CASTVPGTGPGELFF. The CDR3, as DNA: TGTGCCAGCACCGTCCCCGGGACAGGGCCCGGGGAGCTGTTTTTT.

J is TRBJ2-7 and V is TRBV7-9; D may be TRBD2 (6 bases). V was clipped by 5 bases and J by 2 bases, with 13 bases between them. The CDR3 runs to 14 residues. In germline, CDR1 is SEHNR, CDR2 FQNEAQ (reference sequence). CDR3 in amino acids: CASSARDSAYEQYF. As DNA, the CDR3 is TGTGCCAGCAGCGCACGGGACTCCGCCTACGAGCAGTACTTC.

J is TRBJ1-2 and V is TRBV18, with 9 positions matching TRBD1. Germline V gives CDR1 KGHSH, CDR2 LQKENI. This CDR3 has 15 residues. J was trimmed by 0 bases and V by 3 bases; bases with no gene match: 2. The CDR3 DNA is TGTGCCAGCTCACCGGGACAGGGAACTAACTATGGCTACACCTTC. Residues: CASSPGQGTNYGYTF.

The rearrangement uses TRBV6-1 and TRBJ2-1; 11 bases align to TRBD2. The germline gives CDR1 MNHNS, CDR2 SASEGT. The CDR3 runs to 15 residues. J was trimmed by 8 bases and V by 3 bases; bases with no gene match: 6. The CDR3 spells CASSEEGLAVHEQFF. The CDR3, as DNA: TGTGCCAGCAGTGAGGAGGGACTAGCGGTCCATGAGCAGTTCTTC.

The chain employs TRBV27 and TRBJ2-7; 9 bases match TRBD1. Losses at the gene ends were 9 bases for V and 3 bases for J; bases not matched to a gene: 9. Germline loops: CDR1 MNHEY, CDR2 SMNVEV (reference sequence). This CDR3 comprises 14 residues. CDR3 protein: CASKRGQGDYEQYF. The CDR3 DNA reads TGTGCCAGTAAAAGGGGACAGGGAGACTACGAGCAGTACTTC.

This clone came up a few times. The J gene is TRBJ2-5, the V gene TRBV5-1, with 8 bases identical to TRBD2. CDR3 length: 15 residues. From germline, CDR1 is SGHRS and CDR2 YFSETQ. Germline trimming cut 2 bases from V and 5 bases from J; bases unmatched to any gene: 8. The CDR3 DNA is TGCGCCAGCAGCTTCACCGGGAGGGCCGGGGAGACCCAGTACTTC. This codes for CASSFTGRAGETQYF.